This T cell receptor (beta chain) was captured in a study of T cells after yellow fever vaccination. Production of TCR cDNA was by 5'RACE template switching, which also added a universal primer site and UMIs. In TCRdb, the 5' RACE reads were re-called with MiXCR into one record per CDR3 protein. Of 300,000 to 350,000 distinct CDR3 sequences listed, roughly 4.3% are singletons. There are a few counts of this clonotype. The antigen remains unidentified. The V and J ends lost 0 bases and 1 base respectively, with 11 bases between them. CDR3 length: 15 amino acids. From germline, CDR1 is DFQATT and CDR2 SNEGSKA (reference sequence). General study findings and limits: It was a small share of clonotypes that appeared in both CD4 and CD8 compartments.

This sequence joins TRBV20-1 and TRBJ2-3; a possible D gene is TRBD1 (6 bases). The sample consisted of PBMCs, taken 15 days after the yellow fever booster vaccination. The receptor comes from a young man who received the YFV17D yellow fever vaccine. The CDR3 region is CSARDPGVGTDTQYF. For the CDR3, the DNA is TGCAGTGCTAGAGATCCAGGGGTTGGCACAGATACGCAGTATTTT.